Listed below are T cell receptor beta chains from one sample, sequenced in a study of T cells in Graves' hyperthyroidism and ophthalmopathy. TCRdb itself ran the multiplex PCR reads through MiXCR, one entry per CDR3 protein. The sample yields fewer than 650,000 distinct CDR3 sequences, approximately 15% seen once. The material sequenced was blood. The receptor source for this set is a middle-aged woman with Graves' ophthalmopathy. Both conserved end residues are trimmed from each CDR3.

j_call: TRBJ2-7
v_call: TRBV5-1
cdr3_aa: ASRRGLAGPDEQY

j_call: TRBJ2-5
v_call: TRBV12-3/TRBV12-4
cdr3_aa: ASSYILETQY

j_call: TRBJ2-5
v_call: TRBV4-2
cdr3_aa: ASSPWGGMAGGVETQY

j_call: TRBJ2-2
v_call: TRBV28
cdr3_aa: VSNLGGTVPGELF

j_call: TRBJ1-1
v_call: TRBV20-1
cdr3_aa: SARDPDRDEAF

j_call: TRBJ2-2
v_call: TRBV19
cdr3_aa: ASSLTANTGELF

j_call: TRBJ2-7
v_call: TRBV7-2
cdr3_aa: ASSHGLAVEEQY

j_call: TRBJ2-7
v_call: TRBV6-2/TRBV6-3
cdr3_aa: ASTTAETYEQY

j_call: TRBJ2-5
v_call: TRBV24-1
cdr3_aa: ATSDSKAGGYQETQY

j_call: TRBJ1-1
v_call: TRBV15
cdr3_aa: ATSRDLSRGMNTEAF

j_call: TRBJ2-5
v_call: TRBV28
cdr3_aa: ASSLNWLAGGETQY

j_call: TRBJ2-7
v_call: TRBV30
cdr3_aa: AWSALDRNLYEQY

j_call: TRBJ2-5
v_call: TRBV6-5
cdr3_aa: ASSSGTRKWETQY

j_call: TRBJ2-2
v_call: TRBV12-3/TRBV12-4
cdr3_aa: ASSFRVRDGELF

j_call: TRBJ2-7
v_call: TRBV28
cdr3_aa: ASSFRGVYEQY

j_call: TRBJ1-1
v_call: TRBV29-1
cdr3_aa: SADRSNTEAF

j_call: TRBJ1-3
v_call: TRBV18
cdr3_aa: ASSPNHPGNTIY

j_call: TRBJ2-4
v_call: TRBV2
cdr3_aa: ASRLPPGNIQY

j_call: TRBJ1-5
v_call: TRBV10-3
cdr3_aa: AISEGGGNQPQH

j_call: TRBJ2-7
v_call: TRBV7-9
cdr3_aa: ASSLERELPDEQY

j_call: TRBJ1-1
v_call: TRBV12-3/TRBV12-4
cdr3_aa: ASSLGTQNTEAF

j_call: TRBJ1-1
v_call: TRBV27
cdr3_aa: ASSFGANTEAF

j_call: TRBJ2-5
v_call: TRBV11-2
cdr3_aa: ASSYWTSGRAIMGETQY

j_call: TRBJ2-5
v_call: TRBV6-5
cdr3_aa: ASSYGASGRYGETQY

j_call: TRBJ2-7
v_call: TRBV19
cdr3_aa: ASSRGISYEQY

j_call: TRBJ2-5
v_call: TRBV10-2
cdr3_aa: ASSEGLAGETQY

j_call: TRBJ2-7
v_call: TRBV20-1
cdr3_aa: SASPWVAGVSYEQY

j_call: TRBJ2-1
v_call: TRBV20-1
cdr3_aa: SARELREDNEQF

j_call: TRBJ1-1
v_call: TRBV7-9
cdr3_aa: ASSFRTGEAF

j_call: TRBJ1-1
v_call: TRBV29-1
cdr3_aa: SVEVGGSAF

j_call: TRBJ2-2
v_call: TRBV4-3
cdr3_aa: ASSPRARTTGELF

j_call: TRBJ2-5
v_call: TRBV2
cdr3_aa: ASSETSQETQY

j_call: TRBJ1-5
v_call: TRBV28
cdr3_aa: ASSSGGLNQPQH

j_call: TRBJ2-5
v_call: TRBV27
cdr3_aa: ASSASRETQY

j_call: TRBJ2-7
v_call: TRBV12-3/TRBV12-4
cdr3_aa: ASSLLAGGPREQY

j_call: TRBJ2-7
v_call: TRBV6-5
cdr3_aa: ASSYLPPPASYEQY

j_call: TRBJ1-1
v_call: TRBV10-3
cdr3_aa: AISESEKGAF

j_call: TRBJ2-7
v_call: TRBV3-1
cdr3_aa: ASSGDTVPSYEQY

j_call: TRBJ2-7
v_call: TRBV12-3/TRBV12-4
cdr3_aa: ASNQRDSYEQY

j_call: TRBJ1-2
v_call: TRBV30
cdr3_aa: AWSVIPISAGYT

j_call: TRBJ1-1
v_call: TRBV28
cdr3_aa: ASSSDSLNTEAF

j_call: TRBJ2-2
v_call: TRBV19
cdr3_aa: ASSTQAYRGGELF

j_call: TRBJ2-7
v_call: TRBV11-3
cdr3_aa: ASRPAGSPYEQY

j_call: TRBJ2-2
v_call: TRBV20-1
cdr3_aa: SARRGDDGELF

j_call: TRBJ2-5
v_call: TRBV14
cdr3_aa: ASSQEWEGRETQY

j_call: TRBJ2-7
v_call: TRBV9
cdr3_aa: ASSAETAGDEQY

j_call: TRBJ2-7
v_call: TRBV7-8
cdr3_aa: ASSFGVGDYEQY

j_call: TRBJ2-1
v_call: TRBV25-1
cdr3_aa: ASSRHNEQF

j_call: TRBJ2-2
v_call: TRBV29-1
cdr3_aa: SVRGQGTGELF

j_call: TRBJ2-2
v_call: TRBV28
cdr3_aa: TSSVTWGTENTGELF

j_call: TRBJ1-2
v_call: TRBV24-1
cdr3_aa: ATSHQGEGGYT

j_call: TRBJ2-2
v_call: TRBV20-1
cdr3_aa: SARRSVYTGELF

j_call: TRBJ1-2
v_call: TRBV12-3/TRBV12-4
cdr3_aa: ASSLSLGLNVHGYT